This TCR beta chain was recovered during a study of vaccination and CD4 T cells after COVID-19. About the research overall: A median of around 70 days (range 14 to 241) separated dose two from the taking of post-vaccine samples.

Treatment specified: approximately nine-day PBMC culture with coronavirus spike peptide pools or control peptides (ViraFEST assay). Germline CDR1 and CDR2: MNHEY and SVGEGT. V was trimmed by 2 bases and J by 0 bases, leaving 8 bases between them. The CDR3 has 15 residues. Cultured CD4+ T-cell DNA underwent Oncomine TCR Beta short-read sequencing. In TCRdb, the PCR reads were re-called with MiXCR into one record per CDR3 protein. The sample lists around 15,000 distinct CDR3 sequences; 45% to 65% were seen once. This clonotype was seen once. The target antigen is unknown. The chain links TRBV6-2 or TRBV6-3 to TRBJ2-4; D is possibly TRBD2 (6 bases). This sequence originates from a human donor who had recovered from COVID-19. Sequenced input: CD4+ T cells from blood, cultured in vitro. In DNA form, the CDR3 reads TGTGCCAGCAGTTACCGGGGACTAGCCAAAAACATTCAGTACTTC. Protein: CASSYRGLAKNIQYF.